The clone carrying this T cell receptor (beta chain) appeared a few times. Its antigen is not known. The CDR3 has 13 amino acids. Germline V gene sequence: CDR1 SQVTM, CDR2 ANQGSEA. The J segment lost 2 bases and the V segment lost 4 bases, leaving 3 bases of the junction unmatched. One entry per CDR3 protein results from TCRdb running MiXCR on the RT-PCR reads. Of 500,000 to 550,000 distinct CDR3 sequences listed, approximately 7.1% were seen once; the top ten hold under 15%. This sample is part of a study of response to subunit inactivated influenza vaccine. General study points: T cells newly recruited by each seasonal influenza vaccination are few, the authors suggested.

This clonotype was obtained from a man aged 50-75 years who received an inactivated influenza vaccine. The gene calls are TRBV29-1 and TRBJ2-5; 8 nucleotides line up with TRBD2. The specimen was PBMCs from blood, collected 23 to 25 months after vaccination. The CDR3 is CSVALAVQETQYF. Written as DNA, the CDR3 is TGCAGCGTTGCACTAGCGGTACAAGAGACCCAGTACTTC.